This T cell receptor (beta chain) was identified in a study of beta chain features in type 1 diabetes. Naive, central memory, regulatory and stem cell-like memory cells within the CD4+ compartment were sorted using CD45RO/CCR7/CD25/CD127/CD95/CD27. Trimming removed 7 bases from V and 4 bases from J; junction bases left unmatched: 11. CDR3 length: 15 amino acids. Sequenced material consisted of expressed TCRB transcripts (all of the isolated RNA was reverse transcribed). Profiling relied on immunoSEQ multiplex PCR, and the TCRdb table lists in-frame clones only, not all of them. The sample comprises 250,000 to 350,000 clones, approximately 11% of which are singletons, and 0.015% rests with the top ten.

Material for sequencing was naive CD4+ T cells from blood. The chain joins TRBV23-1 to TRBJ1-2; TRBD1 agrees at 8 bases. TRBV23-1 belongs to the ORF category, with a function that is uncertain. The TCR sequence derives from a woman in her thirties in good health. The chain's CDR3 is CASIRDRRFGYGYTF. CDR3 coding DNA: TGCGCCAGCATAAGGGACAGGCGTTTCGGCTATGGCTACACCTTC.